This TCR beta chain came from a study of T-cell reconstitution after alpha-beta-depleted transplantation in children (TCRdb year 2016). As for the study more broadly: T-cell immune reconstitution after TCRalphabeta/CD19-depleted allogeneic hematopoietic cell transplantation in children was quantitatively tracked in the study by means of TCR repertoire profiling.

Libraries were made using PCR. Sequencing was carried out with an Illumina HiSeq 2500. To normalize quantification of the TCRbeta repertoire, the TCR libraries were built with molecular barcoding that relied on unique molecular identifiers. In-frame beta chains were kept once TCRdb had trimmed the public reads at Q25 with fastp and called clones with MiXCR. A single entry per CDR3 protein holds the most common genes and DNA from its merged rows. Recorded for this sample are 250,000 to 400,000 distinct CDR3 sequences; over 20% of them occurred a single time. Jointly, the top ten make up approximately 10% of the sample. Looking up the germline V gene yields CDR1 SGHRS and CDR2 YFSETQ. Measured from the cysteine to the phenylalanine, the CDR3 is 18 residues long. The DNA shown is the 54-base CDR3, in frame from base 1. The V end gives up 4 bases and the J end 1 base, leaving 13 bases in the junction not matched to a gene.

Read against the paper, the sample's treatment or condition label means: allogeneic hematopoietic cell transplantation with graft depleted of TCRalphabeta T cells and CD19 B cells. The transplant recipients were children given TCRalphabeta/CD19-depleted allogeneic hematopoietic cell grafts. The research as a whole found: Hyperexpanded clone frequencies declined over subsequent months; after one year, T-cell counts and TCRbeta diversity were mostly attributed to newly produced T cells. The apparently early recovery of alphabetaT-cell counts about two months after transplant reportedly depended on only several hundred rapidly expanded clones that came from non-depleted graft cells. In some patients, high TCRbeta diversity at day 60 was attributed to recipient T cells and intrathymic progenitors that had survived conditioning.

This clonotype has only a few counts. Its recognized antigen is unknown. The input lacks base qualities; no much larger clone sits a single base away. This TCR came from a male patient younger than 18 who had a stem cell transplant for acute lymphoblastic leukemia, so the T cells may come from the graft donor. Sequenced material: PBMCs, mostly from graft donor cells, taken 180 days after TCRalphabeta/CD19-depleted stem cell transplant. The chain couples TRBV5-1 to TRBJ2-7, and TRBD2 matches 11 of the central bases. The CDR3 region: CASSPPVSGRAISYEQYF. The DNA reads as follows: TGCGCCAGCAGCCCCCCGGTTAGCGGGAGGGCAATATCCTACGAGCAGTACTTC.